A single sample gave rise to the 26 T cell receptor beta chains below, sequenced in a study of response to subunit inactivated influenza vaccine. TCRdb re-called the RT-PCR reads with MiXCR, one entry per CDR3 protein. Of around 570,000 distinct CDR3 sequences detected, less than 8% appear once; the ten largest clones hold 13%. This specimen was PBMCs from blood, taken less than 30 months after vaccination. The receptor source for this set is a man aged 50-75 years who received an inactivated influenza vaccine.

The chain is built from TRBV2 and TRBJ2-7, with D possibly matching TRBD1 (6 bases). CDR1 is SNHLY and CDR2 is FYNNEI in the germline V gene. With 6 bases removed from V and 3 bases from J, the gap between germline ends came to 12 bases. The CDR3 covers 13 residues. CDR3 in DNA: TGTGCCAGCAGCCCAGGGGAGAGCTACGAGCAGTACTTC. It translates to CASSPGESYEQYF.

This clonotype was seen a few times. CDR3 DNA sequence: TGTGCCAGCAGCTTAGAGCGGGTTTCCGAGCAGTACTTC. It codes for CASSLERVSEQYF. The chain employs TRBV11-2 and TRBJ2-7, with D possibly being TRBD2 (5 bases). The CDR3 consists of 13 residues. Germline CDR1 SGHAT, CDR2 FQNNGV. The ends were cut back, 0 bases at V and 6 bases at J, with 9 bases in the middle.

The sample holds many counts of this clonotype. CDR3 protein: CASSATVVGYTF. CDR3 coding DNA: TGTGCCAGCAGTGCCACAGTCGTTGGCTACACCTTC. This chain connects TRBV12-3 or TRBV12-4 to TRBJ1-2; D call uncertain. The V and J ends lost 5 bases and 7 bases respectively, with 11 bases between them. This CDR3 comprises 12 residues.

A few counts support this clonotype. The CDR3 nucleotides read TGCAGTGCTAGTGAGGGCGGCTATGGCTACACCTTC. This encodes CSASEGGYGYTF. V is TRBV20-1 and J is TRBJ1-2; D is unclear. The V gene's germline CDR1 is DFQATT and CDR2 SNEGSKA (reference sequence). V was pared by 3 bases and J by 4 bases, with 9 bases between. The CDR3 spans 12 residues.

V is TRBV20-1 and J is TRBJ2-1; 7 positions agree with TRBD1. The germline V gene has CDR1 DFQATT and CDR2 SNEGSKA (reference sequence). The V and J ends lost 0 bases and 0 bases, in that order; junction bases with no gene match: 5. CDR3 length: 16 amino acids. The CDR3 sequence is CSARDRRQGSYNEQFF. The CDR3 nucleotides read TGCAGTGCTAGAGATAGGAGACAGGGCTCCTACAATGAGCAGTTCTTC.

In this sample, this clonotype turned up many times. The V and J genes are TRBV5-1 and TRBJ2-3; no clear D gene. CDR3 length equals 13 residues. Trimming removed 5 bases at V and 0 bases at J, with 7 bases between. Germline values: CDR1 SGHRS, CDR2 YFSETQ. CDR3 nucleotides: TGCGCCAGCAGGGGATCAAGCACAGATACGCAGTATTTT. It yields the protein CASRGSSTDTQYF. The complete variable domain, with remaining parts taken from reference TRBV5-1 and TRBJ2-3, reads KAGVTQTPRYLIKTRGQQVTLSCSPISGHRSVSWYQQTPGQGLQFLFEYFSETQRNKGNFPGRFSGRQFSNSRSEMNVSTLELGDSALYLCASRGSSTDTQYFGPGTRLTVL.

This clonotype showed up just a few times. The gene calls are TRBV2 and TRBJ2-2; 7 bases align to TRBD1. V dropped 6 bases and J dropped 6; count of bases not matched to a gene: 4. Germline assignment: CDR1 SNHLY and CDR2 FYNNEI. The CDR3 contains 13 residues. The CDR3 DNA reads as TGTGCCAGCAGGGAAACAGGGGCCGGGGAGCTGTTTTTT. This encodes CASRETGAGELFF.

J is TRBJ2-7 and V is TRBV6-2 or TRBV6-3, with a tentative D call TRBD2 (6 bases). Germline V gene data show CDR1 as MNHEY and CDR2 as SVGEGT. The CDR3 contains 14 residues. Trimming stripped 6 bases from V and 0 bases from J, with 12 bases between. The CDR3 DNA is TGTGCCAGCAGCCACCTCGGGAGCTCCTACGAGCAGTACTTC. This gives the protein CASSHLGSSYEQYF.

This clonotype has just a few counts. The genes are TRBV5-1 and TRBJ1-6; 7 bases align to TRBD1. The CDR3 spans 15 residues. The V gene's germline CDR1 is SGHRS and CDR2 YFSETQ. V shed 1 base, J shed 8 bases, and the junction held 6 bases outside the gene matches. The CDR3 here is CASSLFDRDDSPLHF. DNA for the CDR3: TGCGCCAGCAGCTTGTTCGACAGGGACGATTCACCCCTCCACTTT. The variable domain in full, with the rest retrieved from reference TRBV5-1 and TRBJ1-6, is KAGVTQTPRYLIKTRGQQVTLSCSPISGHRSVSWYQQTPGQGLQFLFEYFSETQRNKGNFPGRFSGRQFSNSRSEMNVSTLELGDSALYLCASSLFDRDDSPLHFGNGTRLTVT.

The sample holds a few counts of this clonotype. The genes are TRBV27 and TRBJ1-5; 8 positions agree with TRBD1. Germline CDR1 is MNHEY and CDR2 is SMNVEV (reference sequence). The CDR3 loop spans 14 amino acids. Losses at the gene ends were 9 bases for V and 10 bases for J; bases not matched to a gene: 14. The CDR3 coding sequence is TGTGCCAGGGGCCACGACGGCGCAGGGGGCCCCCAGCATTTT. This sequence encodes CARGHDGAGGPQHF.

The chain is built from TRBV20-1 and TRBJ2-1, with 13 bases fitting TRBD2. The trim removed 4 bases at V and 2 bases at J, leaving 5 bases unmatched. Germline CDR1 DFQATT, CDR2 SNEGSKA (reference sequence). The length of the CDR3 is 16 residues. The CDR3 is CSATLGTSGAYNEQFF. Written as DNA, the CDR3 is TGCAGTGCTACCCTAGGGACTAGCGGGGCCTACAATGAGCAGTTCTTC.

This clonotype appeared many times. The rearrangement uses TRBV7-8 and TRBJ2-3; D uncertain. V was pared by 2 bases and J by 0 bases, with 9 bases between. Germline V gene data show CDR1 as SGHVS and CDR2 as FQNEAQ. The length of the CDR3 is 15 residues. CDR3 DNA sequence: TGTGCCAGCAGCTTATTTGCATCTAGCACAGATACGCAGTATTTT. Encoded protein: CASSLFASSTDTQYF.

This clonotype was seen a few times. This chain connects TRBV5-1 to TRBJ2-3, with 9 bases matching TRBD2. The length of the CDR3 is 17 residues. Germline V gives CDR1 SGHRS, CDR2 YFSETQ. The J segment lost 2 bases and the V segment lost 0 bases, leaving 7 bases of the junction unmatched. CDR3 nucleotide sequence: TGCGCCAGCAGCTTGGCCGGAGCGGGGGGCTACACAGATACGCAGTATTTT. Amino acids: CASSLAGAGGYTDTQYF.

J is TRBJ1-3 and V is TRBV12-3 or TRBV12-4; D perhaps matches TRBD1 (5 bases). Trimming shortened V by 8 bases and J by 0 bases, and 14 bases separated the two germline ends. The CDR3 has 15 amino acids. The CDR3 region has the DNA TGTGCCAGCTCGGGACCGGGAGGCTCTGGAAACACCATATATTTT. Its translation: CASSGPGGSGNTIYF.

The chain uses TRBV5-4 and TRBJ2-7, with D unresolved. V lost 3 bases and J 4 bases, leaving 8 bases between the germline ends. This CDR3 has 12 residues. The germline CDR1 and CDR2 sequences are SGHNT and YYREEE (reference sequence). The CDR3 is CASSYDQYEQYF. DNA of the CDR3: TGTGCCAGCAGCTACGACCAATACGAGCAGTACTTC.

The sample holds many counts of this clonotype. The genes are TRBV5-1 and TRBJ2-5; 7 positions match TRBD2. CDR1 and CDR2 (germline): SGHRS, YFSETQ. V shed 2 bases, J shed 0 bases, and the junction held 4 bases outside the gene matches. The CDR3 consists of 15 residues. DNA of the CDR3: TGCGCCAGCAGCTTCGCTAGCGGATACCAAGAGACCCAGTACTTC. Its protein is CASSFASGYQETQYF.

The CDR3 region has the DNA TGTGCCTGGAGTGTACTGTGGGATTTGGACAGTTTGAACACTGAAGCTTTCTTT. Encoded protein: CAWSVLWDLDSLNTEAFF. This chain uses TRBV30 with TRBJ1-1, with a possible D match to TRBD1 (6 bases). V was pared by 0 bases and J by 0 bases, with 20 bases between. Germline V lookup: CDR1 GTSNPN, CDR2 SVGIG (reference sequence). This CDR3 contains 18 residues. The entire variable domain, with the rest obtained from reference TRBV30 and TRBJ1-1, is as follows: SQTIHQWPATLVQPVGSPLSLECTVEGTSNPNLYWYRQAAGRGLQLLFYSVGIGQISSEVPQNLSASRPQDRQFILSSKKLLLSDSGFYLCAWSVLWDLDSLNTEAFFGQGTRLTVV.

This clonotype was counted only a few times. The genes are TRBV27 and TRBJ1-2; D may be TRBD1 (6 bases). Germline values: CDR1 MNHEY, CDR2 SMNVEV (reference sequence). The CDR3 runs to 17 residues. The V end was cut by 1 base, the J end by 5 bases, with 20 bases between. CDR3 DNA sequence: TGTGCCAGCAGTTTATTGGCAGGGGCTGGGCTAGTATATGGCTACACCTTC. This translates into CASSLLAGAGLVYGYTF.

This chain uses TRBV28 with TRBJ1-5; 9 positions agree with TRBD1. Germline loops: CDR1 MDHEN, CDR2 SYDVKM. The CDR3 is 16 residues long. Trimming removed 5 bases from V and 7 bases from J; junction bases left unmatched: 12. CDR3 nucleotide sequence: TGTGCCAGCAGTAACCGGGACAGGGTAAGGCGGCAGCCCCAGCATTTT. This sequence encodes CASSNRDRVRRQPQHF.

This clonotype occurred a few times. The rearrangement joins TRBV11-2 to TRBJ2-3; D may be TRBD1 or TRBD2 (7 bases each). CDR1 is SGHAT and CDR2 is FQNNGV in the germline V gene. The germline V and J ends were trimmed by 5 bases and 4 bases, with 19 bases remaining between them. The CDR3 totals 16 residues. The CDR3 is CASSPMGGGWADTQYF. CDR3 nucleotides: TGTGCCAGCAGCCCCATGGGAGGGGGCTGGGCAGATACGCAGTATTTT.

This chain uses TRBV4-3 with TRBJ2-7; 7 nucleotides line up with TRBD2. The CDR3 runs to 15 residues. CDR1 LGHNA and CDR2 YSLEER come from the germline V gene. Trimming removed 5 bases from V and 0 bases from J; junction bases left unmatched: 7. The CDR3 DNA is TGCGCCAGCAGCGTACTAGCGTCCCTCTCCTACGAGCAGTACTTC. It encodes CASSVLASLSYEQYF.

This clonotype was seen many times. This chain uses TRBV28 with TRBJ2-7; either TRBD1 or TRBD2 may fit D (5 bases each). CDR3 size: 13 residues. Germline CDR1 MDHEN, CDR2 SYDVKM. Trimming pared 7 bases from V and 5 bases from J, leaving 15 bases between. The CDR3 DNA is TGTGCCAGCACCCTGAGCAGGGAGAACGAGCAGTACTTC. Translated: CASTLSRENEQYF.

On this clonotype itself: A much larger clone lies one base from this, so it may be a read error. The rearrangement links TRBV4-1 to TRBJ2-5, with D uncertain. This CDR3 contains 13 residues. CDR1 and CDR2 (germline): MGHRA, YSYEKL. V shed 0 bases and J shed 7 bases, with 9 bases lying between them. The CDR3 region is CASSQEIRGTQYF. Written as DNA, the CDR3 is TGCGCCAGCAGCCAAGAAATTCGAGGGACCCAGTACTTC.

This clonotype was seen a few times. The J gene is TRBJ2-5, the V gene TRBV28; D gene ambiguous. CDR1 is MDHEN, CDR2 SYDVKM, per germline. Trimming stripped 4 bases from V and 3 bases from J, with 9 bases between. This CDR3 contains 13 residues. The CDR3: CASSSDTEETQYF. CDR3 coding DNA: TGTGCCAGCAGTTCTGACACCGAAGAGACCCAGTACTTC.

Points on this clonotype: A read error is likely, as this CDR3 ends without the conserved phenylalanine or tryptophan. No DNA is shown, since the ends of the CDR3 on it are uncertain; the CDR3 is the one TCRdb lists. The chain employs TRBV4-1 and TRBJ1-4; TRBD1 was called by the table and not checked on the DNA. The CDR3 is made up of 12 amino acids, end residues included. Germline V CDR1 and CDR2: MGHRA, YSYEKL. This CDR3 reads CASSHMGTFLYY.

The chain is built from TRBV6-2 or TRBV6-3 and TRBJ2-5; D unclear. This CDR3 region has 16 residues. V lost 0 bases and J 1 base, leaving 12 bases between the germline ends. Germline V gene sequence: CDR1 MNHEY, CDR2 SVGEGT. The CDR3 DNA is TGTGCCAGCAGTTACTCGGGTTTGCGTCCCCAAGAGACCCAGTACTTC. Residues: CASSYSGLRPQETQYF.